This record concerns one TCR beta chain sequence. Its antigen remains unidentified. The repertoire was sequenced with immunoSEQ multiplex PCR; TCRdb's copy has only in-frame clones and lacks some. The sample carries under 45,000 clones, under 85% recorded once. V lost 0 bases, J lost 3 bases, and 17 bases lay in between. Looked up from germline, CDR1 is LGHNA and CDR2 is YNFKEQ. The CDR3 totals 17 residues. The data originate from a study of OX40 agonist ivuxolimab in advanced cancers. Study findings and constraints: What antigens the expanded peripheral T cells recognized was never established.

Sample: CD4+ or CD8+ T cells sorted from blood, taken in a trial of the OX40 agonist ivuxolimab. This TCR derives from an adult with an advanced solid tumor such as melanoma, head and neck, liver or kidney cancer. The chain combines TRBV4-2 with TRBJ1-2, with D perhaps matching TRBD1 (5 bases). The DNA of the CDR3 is TGTGCCAGCAGCCAAGATAGTGGGACCATTCCACACTATGGCTACACCTTC. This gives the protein CASSQDSGTIPHYGYTF.